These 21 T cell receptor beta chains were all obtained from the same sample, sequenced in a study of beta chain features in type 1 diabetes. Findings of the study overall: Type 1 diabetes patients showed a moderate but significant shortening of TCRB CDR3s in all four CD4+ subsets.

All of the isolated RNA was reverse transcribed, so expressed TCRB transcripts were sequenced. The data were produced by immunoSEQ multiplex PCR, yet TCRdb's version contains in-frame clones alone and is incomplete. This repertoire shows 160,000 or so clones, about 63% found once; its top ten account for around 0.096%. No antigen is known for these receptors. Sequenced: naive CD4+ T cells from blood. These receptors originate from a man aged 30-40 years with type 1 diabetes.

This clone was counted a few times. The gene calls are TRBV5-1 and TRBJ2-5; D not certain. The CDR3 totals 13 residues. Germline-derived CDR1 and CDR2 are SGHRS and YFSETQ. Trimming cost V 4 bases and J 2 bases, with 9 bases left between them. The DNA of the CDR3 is TGCGCCAGCAGCGGTGGGATTCAAGAGACCCAGTACTTC. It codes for CASSGGIQETQYF. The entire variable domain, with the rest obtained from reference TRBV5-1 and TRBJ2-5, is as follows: KAGVTQTPRYLIKTRGQQVTLSCSPISGHRSVSWYQQTPGQGLQFLFEYFSETQRNKGNFPGRFSGRQFSNSRSEMNVSTLELGDSALYLCASSGGIQETQYFGPGTRLLVL.

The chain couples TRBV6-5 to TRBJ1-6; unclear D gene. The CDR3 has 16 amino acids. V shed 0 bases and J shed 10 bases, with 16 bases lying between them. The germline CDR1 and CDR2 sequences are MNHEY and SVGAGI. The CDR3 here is CASSYSRAGAKSPLHF. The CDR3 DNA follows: TGTGCCAGCAGTTACTCGAGGGCAGGTGCGAAATCACCCCTCCACTTT.

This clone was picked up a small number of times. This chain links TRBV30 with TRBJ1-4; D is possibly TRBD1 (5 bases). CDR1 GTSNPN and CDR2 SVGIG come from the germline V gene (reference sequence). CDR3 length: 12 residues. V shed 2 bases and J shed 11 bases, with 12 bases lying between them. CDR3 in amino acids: CAWSNSGAKLFF. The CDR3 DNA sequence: TGTGCCTGGAGTAACTCCGGGGCGAAACTGTTTTTT.

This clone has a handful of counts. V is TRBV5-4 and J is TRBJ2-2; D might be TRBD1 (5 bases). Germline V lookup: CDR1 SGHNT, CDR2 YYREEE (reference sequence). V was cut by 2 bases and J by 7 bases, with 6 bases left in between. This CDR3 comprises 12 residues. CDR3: CASSFDSGELFF. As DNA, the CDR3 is TGTGCCAGCAGCTTTGACAGCGGGGAGCTGTTTTTT.

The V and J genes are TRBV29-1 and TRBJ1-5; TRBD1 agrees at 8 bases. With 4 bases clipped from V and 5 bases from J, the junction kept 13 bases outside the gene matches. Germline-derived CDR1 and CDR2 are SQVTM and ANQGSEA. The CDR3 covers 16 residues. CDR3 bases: TGCAGCGTTGCTCTCGTTTTCTCGACAGGGGATCAGCCCCAGCATTTT. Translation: CSVALVFSTGDQPQHF.

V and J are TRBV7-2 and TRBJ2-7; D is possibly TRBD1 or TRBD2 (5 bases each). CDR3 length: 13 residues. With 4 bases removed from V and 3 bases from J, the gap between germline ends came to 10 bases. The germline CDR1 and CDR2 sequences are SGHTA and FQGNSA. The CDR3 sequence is CASSWGRSYEQYF. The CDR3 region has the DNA TGTGCCAGCAGCTGGGGACGGAGCTACGAGCAGTACTTC.

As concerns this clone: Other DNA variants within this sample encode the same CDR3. CDR3 in DNA: TGTGCCTGGAGTTCCGCCTACGAGCAGTACTTC. This encodes CAWSSAYEQYF. The chain couples TRBV30 to TRBJ2-7; no reliable D call. CDR3 length equals 11 residues. The V and J ends lost 2 bases and 2 bases respectively, with 4 bases between them. The V gene's germline CDR1 is GTSNPN and CDR2 SVGIG (reference sequence).

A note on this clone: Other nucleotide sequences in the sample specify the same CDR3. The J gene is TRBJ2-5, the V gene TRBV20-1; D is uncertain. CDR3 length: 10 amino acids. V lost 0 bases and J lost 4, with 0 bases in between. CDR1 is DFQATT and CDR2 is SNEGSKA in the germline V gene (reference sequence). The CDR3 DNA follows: TGCAGTGCTAGAGAAGAGACCCAGTACTTC. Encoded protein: CSAREETQYF.

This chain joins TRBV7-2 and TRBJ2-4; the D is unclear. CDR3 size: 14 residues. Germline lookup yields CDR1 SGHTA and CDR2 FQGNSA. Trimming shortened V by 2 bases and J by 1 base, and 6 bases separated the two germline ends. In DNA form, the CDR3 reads TGTGCCAGCAGCTTATCCCAGGCCAAAAACATTCAGTACTTC. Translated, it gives CASSLSQAKNIQYF.

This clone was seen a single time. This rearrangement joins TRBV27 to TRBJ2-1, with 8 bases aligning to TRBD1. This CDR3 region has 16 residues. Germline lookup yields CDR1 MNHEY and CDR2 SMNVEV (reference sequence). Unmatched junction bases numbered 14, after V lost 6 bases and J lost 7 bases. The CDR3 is CASRPNVRTGRNEQFF. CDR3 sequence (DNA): TGTGCCAGCAGACCCAACGTCCGGACAGGGCGGAATGAGCAGTTCTTC.

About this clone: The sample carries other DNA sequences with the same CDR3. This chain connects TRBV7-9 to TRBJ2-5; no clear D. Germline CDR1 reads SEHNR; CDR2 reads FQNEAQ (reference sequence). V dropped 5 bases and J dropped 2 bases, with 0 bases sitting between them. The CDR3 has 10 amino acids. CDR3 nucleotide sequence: TGTGCCAGCAGCCAAGAGACCCAGTACTTC. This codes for CASSQETQYF.

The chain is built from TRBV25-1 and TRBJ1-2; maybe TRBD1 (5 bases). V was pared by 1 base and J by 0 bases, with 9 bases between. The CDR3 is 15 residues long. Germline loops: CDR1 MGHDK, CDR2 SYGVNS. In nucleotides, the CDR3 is TGTGCCAGCAGTGAATCTGGGGCCTCTAACTATGGCTACACCTTC. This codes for CASSESGASNYGYTF.

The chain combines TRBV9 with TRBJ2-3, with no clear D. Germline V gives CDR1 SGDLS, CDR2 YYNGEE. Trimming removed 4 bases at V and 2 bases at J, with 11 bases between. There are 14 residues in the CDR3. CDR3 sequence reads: CASSPRWDTDTQYF. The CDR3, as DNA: TGTGCCAGCAGCCCGCGTTGGGACACAGATACGCAGTATTTT.

CDR3 nucleotide sequence: TGTGCCAGCATGCCAGGGGCCAAAAACATTCAGTACTTC. Amino acids: CASMPGAKNIQYF. V usage is TRBV2 and J usage is TRBJ2-4; TRBD1 is a possible D gene (5 bases). The germline V gene encodes CDR1 SNHLY and CDR2 FYNNEI. V was clipped by 7 bases and J by 1 base, with 8 bases between them. The CDR3 runs to 13 residues.

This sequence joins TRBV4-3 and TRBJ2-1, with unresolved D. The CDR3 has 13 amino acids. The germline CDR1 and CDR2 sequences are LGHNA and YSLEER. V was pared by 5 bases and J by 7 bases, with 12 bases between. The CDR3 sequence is CASSFRLENEQFF. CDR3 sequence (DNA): TGCGCCAGCAGCTTCCGACTGGAAAATGAGCAGTTCTTC.

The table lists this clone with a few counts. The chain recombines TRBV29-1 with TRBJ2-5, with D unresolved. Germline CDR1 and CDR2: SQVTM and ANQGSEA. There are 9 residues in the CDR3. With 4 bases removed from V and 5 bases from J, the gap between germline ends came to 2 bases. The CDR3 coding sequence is TGCAGCGTTGCTGAGACCCAGTACTTC. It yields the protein CSVAETQYF.

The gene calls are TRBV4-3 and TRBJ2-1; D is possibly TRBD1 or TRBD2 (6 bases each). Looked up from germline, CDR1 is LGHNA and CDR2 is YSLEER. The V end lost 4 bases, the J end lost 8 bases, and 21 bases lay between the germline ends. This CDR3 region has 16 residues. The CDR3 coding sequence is TGCGCCAGCAGCCGATCCCGGGGGCCGGGGGATGATGAGCAGTTCTTC. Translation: CASSRSRGPGDDEQFF.

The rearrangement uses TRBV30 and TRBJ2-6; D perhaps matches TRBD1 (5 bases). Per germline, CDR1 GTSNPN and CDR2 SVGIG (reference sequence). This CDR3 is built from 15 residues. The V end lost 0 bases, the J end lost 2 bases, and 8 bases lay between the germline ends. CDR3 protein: CAWSVQGAGANVLTF. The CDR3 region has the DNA TGTGCCTGGAGTGTACAAGGGGCTGGGGCCAACGTCCTGACTTTC. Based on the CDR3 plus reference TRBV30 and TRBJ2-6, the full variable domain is SQTIHQWPATLVQPVGSPLSLECTVEGTSNPNLYWYRQAAGRGLQLLFYSVGIGQISSEVPQNLSASRPQDRQFILSSKKLLLSDSGFYLCAWSVQGAGANVLTFGAGSRLTVL.

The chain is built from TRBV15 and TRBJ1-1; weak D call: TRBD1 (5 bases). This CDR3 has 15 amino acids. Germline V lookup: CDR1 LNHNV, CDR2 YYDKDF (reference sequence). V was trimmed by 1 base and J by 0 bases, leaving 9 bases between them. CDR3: CATSRVPRVNTEAFF. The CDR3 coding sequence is TGTGCCACCAGCAGAGTACCCAGGGTGAACACTGAAGCTTTCTTT.

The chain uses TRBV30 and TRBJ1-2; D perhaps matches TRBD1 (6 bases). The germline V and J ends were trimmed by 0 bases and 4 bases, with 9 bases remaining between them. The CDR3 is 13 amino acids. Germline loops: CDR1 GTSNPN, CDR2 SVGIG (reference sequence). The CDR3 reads CAWSVQGTYGYTF. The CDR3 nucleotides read TGTGCCTGGAGTGTACAGGGTACCTATGGCTACACCTTC. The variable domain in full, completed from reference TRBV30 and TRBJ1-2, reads SQTIHQWPATLVQPVGSPLSLECTVEGTSNPNLYWYRQAAGRGLQLLFYSVGIGQISSEVPQNLSASRPQDRQFILSSKKLLLSDSGFYLCAWSVQGTYGYTFGSGTRLTVV.

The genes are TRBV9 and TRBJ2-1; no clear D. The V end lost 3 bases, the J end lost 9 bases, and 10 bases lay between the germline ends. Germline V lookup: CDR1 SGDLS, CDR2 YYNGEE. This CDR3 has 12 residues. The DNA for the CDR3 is TGTGCCAGCAGCGGGACCGATGCTGAGCAGTTCTTC. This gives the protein CASSGTDAEQFF.